A selection of T cell receptor beta chains follows, all from one sample in a study of T cells in Graves' hyperthyroidism and ophthalmopathy. TCRdb recomputed calls from the multiplex PCR reads with MiXCR, one row per CDR3 protein. Found here are 530,000 or so distinct CDR3 sequences, about half of them singletons; the top ten hold approximately 8.4%. Material: peripheral blood or thyroid tissue (not recorded which). Receptors originate from a woman aged 18-30 years with Graves' hyperthyroidism. Each CDR3 is given without its conserved first and last residue. The order of the fields is J gene, V gene, CDR3 protein.

J: TRBJ2-3
V: TRBV5-4
CDR3: ASSLRGPSGGTQY

J: TRBJ1-6
V: TRBV5-1
CDR3: ASSSGDRGNSPLH

J: TRBJ1-2
V: TRBV2
CDR3: ASNPSYGYT

J: TRBJ1-1
V: TRBV14
CDR3: ASSQPTMNTEAF

J: TRBJ2-5
V: TRBV7-9
CDR3: ASSTPTGDQETQY

J: TRBJ1-5
V: TRBV29-1
CDR3: SVERGDYNEH

J: TRBJ1-5
V: TRBV15
CDR3: ATSPQRGNNQPQH

J: TRBJ2-7
V: TRBV20-1
CDR3: SAADGSPSPHEQY

J: TRBJ2-2
V: TRBV11-3
CDR3: ASSSLNRDRFGELF

J: TRBJ2-2
V: TRBV2
CDR3: ASSEGTGGLTGELF

J: TRBJ1-3
V: TRBV27
CDR3: ASSPTMAGVGNTIY

J: TRBJ2-7
V: TRBV7-3
CDR3: ASSLTDRGLSYEQY

J: TRBJ2-7
V: TRBV6-1
CDR3: ASSENAGRDYEQY

J: TRBJ1-1
V: TRBV10-3
CDR3: AINSPGQNTEAF